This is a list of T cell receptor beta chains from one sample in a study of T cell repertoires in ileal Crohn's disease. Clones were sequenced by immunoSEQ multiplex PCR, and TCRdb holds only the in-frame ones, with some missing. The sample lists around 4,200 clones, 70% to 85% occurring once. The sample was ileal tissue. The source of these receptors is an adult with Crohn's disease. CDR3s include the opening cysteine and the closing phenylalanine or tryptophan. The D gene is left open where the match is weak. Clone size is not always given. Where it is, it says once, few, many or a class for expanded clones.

CDR3aa: CASSESRRNSYEQYF
CDR3nt: TGCGCCAGCAGTGAGTCCCGACGAAACTCCTACGAGCAGTACTTC
d_gene: .
v_gene: TRBV10-1
j_gene: TRBJ2-7
abundance: .

CDR3aa: CASSDGQGASGELFF
CDR3nt: TGTGCCAGCAGTGACGGACAGGGGGCATCCGGGGAGCTGTTTTTT
d_gene: TRBD1
v_gene: TRBV6-4
j_gene: TRBJ2-2
abundance: .

CDR3aa: CASSIPPGPPQPQHF
CDR3nt: TGTGCCAGTAGTATCCCACCAGGACCCCCTCAGCCCCAGCATTTT
d_gene: .
v_gene: TRBV19
j_gene: TRBJ1-5
abundance: .

CDR3aa: CASRPYYSNQQFF
CDR3nt: TGTGCCAGCCGACCCTACTACTCTAATCAGCAGTTCTTC
d_gene: .
v_gene: TRBV7-8
j_gene: TRBJ2-1
abundance: .

CDR3aa: CATSRGTGGEAKNIQYF
CDR3nt: TGTGCCACCAGCAGAGGGACAGGGGGGGAAGCCAAAAACATTCAGTACTTC
d_gene: TRBD1
v_gene: TRBV15
j_gene: TRBJ2-4
abundance: .

CDR3aa: CARGSSGDYEQYF
CDR3nt: TGTGCCAGGGGGAGTAGCGGGGACTACGAGCAGTACTTC
d_gene: TRBD2
v_gene: TRBV2
j_gene: TRBJ2-7
abundance: .

CDR3aa: CASRRQTGLNTEAFF
CDR3nt: TGTGCCAGCAGGCGGCAAACAGGGTTAAACACTGAAGCTTTCTTT
d_gene: .
v_gene: TRBV6-5
j_gene: TRBJ1-1
abundance: .

CDR3aa: CATSRERSSRTDTQYF
CDR3nt: TGTGCCACCAGCAGAGAGAGGTCTAGCCGCACAGATACGCAGTATTTT
d_gene: .
v_gene: TRBV15
j_gene: TRBJ2-3
abundance: .

CDR3aa: CASSLDVPEQFF
CDR3nt: TGTGCCAGCAGCCTCGACGTACCCGAGCAGTTCTTC
d_gene: .
v_gene: TRBV7-8
j_gene: TRBJ2-1
abundance: .

CDR3aa: CASSEAQSSASYEQYF
CDR3nt: TGTGCCAGCAGTGAAGCGCAGTCCAGCGCAAGTTACGAGCAGTACTTC
d_gene: .
v_gene: TRBV6-1
j_gene: TRBJ2-7
abundance: .

CDR3aa: CASSSQNRVDEQFF
CDR3nt: TGTGCCAGCAGCTCACAAAACAGGGTCGATGAGCAGTTCTTC
d_gene: .
v_gene: TRBV7-3
j_gene: TRBJ2-1
abundance: .

CDR3aa: CASSDSPAGGGADTQYF
CDR3nt: TGTGCCAGCAGTGACTCCCCTGCGGGAGGTGGGGCAGATACGCAGTATTTT
d_gene: TRBD2
v_gene: TRBV6-4
j_gene: TRBJ2-3
abundance: .

CDR3aa: CAISSSSYNEQFF
CDR3nt: TGTGCCATCTCTAGCAGTTCCTACAATGAGCAGTTCTTC
d_gene: .
v_gene: TRBV10-3
j_gene: TRBJ2-1
abundance: .

CDR3aa: CASSQEPDGNEQFF
CDR3nt: TGCGCCAGCAGCCAAGAACCGGACGGCAATGAGCAGTTCTTC
d_gene: .
v_gene: TRBV4-3
j_gene: TRBJ2-1
abundance: few

CDR3aa: CASRPMGFAGYEQYF
CDR3nt: TGTGCCAGCAGGCCGATGGGATTCGCAGGCTACGAGCAGTACTTC
d_gene: .
v_gene: TRBV5-5
j_gene: TRBJ2-7
abundance: once

CDR3aa: CSAGRGAYNEQFF
CDR3nt: TGCAGCGCGGGTCGGGGGGCGTACAATGAGCAGTTCTTC
d_gene: .
v_gene: TRBV29-1
j_gene: TRBJ2-1
abundance: .

CDR3aa: CASSLGDRGYGYTF
CDR3nt: TGTGCCAGCAGCTTGGGTGACAGGGGTTATGGCTACACCTTC
d_gene: TRBD1
v_gene: TRBV5-6
j_gene: TRBJ1-2
abundance: .

CDR3aa: CASSSGQGDEKLFF
CDR3nt: TGTGCCAGCAGCTCAGGACAGGGCGATGAAAAACTGTTTTTT
d_gene: TRBD1
v_gene: TRBV6-6
j_gene: TRBJ1-4
abundance: .

CDR3aa: CASSPKGDYEQYF
CDR3nt: TGTGCCAGCTCACCTAAGGGGGACTACGAGCAGTACTTC
d_gene: .
v_gene: TRBV18
j_gene: TRBJ2-7
abundance: .

CDR3aa: CASSQGSGRFYEQYF
CDR3nt: TGCGCCAGCAGCCAAGGGAGCGGGAGATTCTACGAGCAGTACTTC
d_gene: TRBD2
v_gene: TRBV4-3
j_gene: TRBJ2-7
abundance: .

CDR3aa: CASSLAGSGANVLTF
CDR3nt: TGCGCCAGCAGCTTGGCGGGCTCTGGGGCCAACGTCCTGACTTTC
d_gene: .
v_gene: TRBV5-1
j_gene: TRBJ2-6
abundance: .

CDR3aa: CASRHRDLLTNEQFF
CDR3nt: TGTGCCAGCAGGCACCGGGACTTGCTGACGAATGAGCAGTTCTTC
d_gene: .
v_gene: TRBV6-5
j_gene: TRBJ2-1
abundance: once

CDR3aa: CASSLSRGHQETQYF
CDR3nt: TGTGCCAGCAGTTTATCTAGAGGCCACCAAGAGACCCAGTACTTC
d_gene: .
v_gene: TRBV27
j_gene: TRBJ2-5
abundance: .

CDR3aa: CASSQSGTGGTDTQYF
CDR3nt: TGCGCCAGCAGCCAGAGCGGGACAGGAGGCACAGATACGCAGTATTTT
d_gene: .
v_gene: TRBV4-1
j_gene: TRBJ2-3
abundance: .

CDR3aa: CASRGRGNIQYF
CDR3nt: TGTGCCAGTAGGGGAAGGGGGAACATTCAGTACTTC
d_gene: .
v_gene: TRBV19
j_gene: TRBJ2-4
abundance: .

CDR3aa: CASSFEGGSGYTF
CDR3nt: TGTGCCAGCAGTTTTGAGGGAGGCTCCGGCTACACCTTC
d_gene: .
v_gene: TRBV6-5
j_gene: TRBJ1-2
abundance: .

CDR3aa: CASSPEPGTGFYEQYF
CDR3nt: TGTGCCAGCAGCCCGGAGCCCGGGACAGGGTTTTACGAGCAGTACTTC
d_gene: TRBD1
v_gene: TRBV7-6
j_gene: TRBJ2-7
abundance: .

CDR3aa: CASSLGGRRWNGYTF
CDR3nt: TGTGCCAGCAGCTTAGGCGGCAGGCGGTGGAATGGCTACACCTTC
d_gene: .
v_gene: TRBV13
j_gene: TRBJ1-2
abundance: .

CDR3aa: CASSPTGERSYEQYF
CDR3nt: TGTGCCAGCTCACCTACGGGAGAACGCTCCTACGAGCAGTACTTC
d_gene: .
v_gene: TRBV18
j_gene: TRBJ2-7
abundance: .

CDR3aa: CASSLELGSTYEQYF
CDR3nt: TGTGCCAGCAGCTTAGAGCTAGGTTCTACCTACGAGCAGTACTTC
d_gene: .
v_gene: TRBV7-2
j_gene: TRBJ2-7
abundance: .

CDR3aa: CACGLAGGVETQYF
CDR3nt: TGTGCCTGCGGACTAGCGGGAGGGGTTGAGACCCAGTACTTC
d_gene: TRBD2
v_gene: TRBV30
j_gene: TRBJ2-5
abundance: .

CDR3aa: CSVANTEAFF
CDR3nt: TGCAGCGTAGCGAACACTGAAGCTTTCTTT
d_gene: .
v_gene: TRBV29-1
j_gene: TRBJ1-1
abundance: .

CDR3aa: CASSLDLAVAKNIQYF
CDR3nt: TGTGCCAGCAGCTTGGACCTAGCGGTAGCCAAAAACATTCAGTACTTC
d_gene: TRBD2
v_gene: TRBV5-4
j_gene: TRBJ2-4
abundance: .

CDR3aa: CASSSTGDYGYTF
CDR3nt: TGTGCCAGCAGTTCCACAGGGGACTATGGCTACACCTTC
d_gene: TRBD1
v_gene: TRBV6-6
j_gene: TRBJ1-2
abundance: .

CDR3aa: CASTLTSGRAEQFF
CDR3nt: TGTGCCAGCACGCTCACTAGCGGGAGAGCGGAGCAGTTCTTC
d_gene: TRBD2
v_gene: TRBV7-9
j_gene: TRBJ2-1
abundance: .

CDR3aa: CASSRGTEAFF
CDR3nt: TGTGCCAGCAGCAGGGGAACTGAAGCTTTCTTT
d_gene: .
v_gene: TRBV6-5
j_gene: TRBJ1-1
abundance: .

CDR3aa: CASSTGGGNTEAFF
CDR3nt: TGTGCCAGCAGCACAGGGGGGGGAAACACTGAAGCTTTCTTT
d_gene: TRBD1
v_gene: TRBV7-9
j_gene: TRBJ1-1
abundance: .

CDR3aa: CASSIPLDLGGNTIYF
CDR3nt: TGTGCCAGTAGTATTCCCCTGGACCTTGGGGGAAACACCATATATTTT
d_gene: .
v_gene: TRBV19
j_gene: TRBJ1-3
abundance: .

CDR3aa: CASSPDRGDTGELFF
CDR3nt: TGTGCCAGCTCACCGGACAGGGGTGACACCGGGGAGCTGTTTTTT
d_gene: TRBD1
v_gene: TRBV18
j_gene: TRBJ2-2
abundance: .

CDR3aa: CASSLGVDRGTEAFF
CDR3nt: TGTGCCAGCAGCTTGGGGGTGGACAGGGGTACTGAAGCTTTCTTT
d_gene: TRBD1
v_gene: TRBV5-8
j_gene: TRBJ1-1
abundance: .

CDR3aa: CASSSRTSGNEQFF
CDR3nt: TGTGCCAGCAGCTCGAGGACTAGCGGCAATGAGCAGTTCTTC
d_gene: TRBD2
v_gene: TRBV5-4
j_gene: TRBJ2-1
abundance: .

CDR3aa: CSASSGGSGANVLTF
CDR3nt: TGCAGCGCCAGCTCAGGGGGTTCTGGGGCCAACGTCCTGACTTTC
d_gene: TRBD1
v_gene: TRBV29-1
j_gene: TRBJ2-6
abundance: .

CDR3aa: CASSFSSGQQFF
CDR3nt: TGTGCCAGCAGCTTTAGTAGCGGGCAGCAGTTCTTC
d_gene: TRBD2
v_gene: TRBV7-9
j_gene: TRBJ2-1
abundance: .

CDR3aa: CASSFSFGNTIYF
CDR3nt: TGTGCCAGCAGCTTCTCTTTTGGGAACACCATATATTTT
d_gene: .
v_gene: TRBV14
j_gene: TRBJ1-3
abundance: .

CDR3aa: CASSLGLGQETQYF
CDR3nt: TGTGCCAGCAGTTTAGGGCTAGGTCAAGAGACCCAGTACTTC
d_gene: .
v_gene: TRBV27
j_gene: TRBJ2-5
abundance: .

CDR3aa: CASSGGGGKSSYEQYF
CDR3nt: TGTGCCAGCAGCGGGGGAGGAGGGAAGAGCTCCTACGAGCAGTACTTC
d_gene: .
v_gene: TRBV11-2
j_gene: TRBJ2-7
abundance: .

CDR3aa: CASSDALGGEKLFF
CDR3nt: TGTGCCAGCAGTGACGCCCTCGGAGGTGAAAAACTGTTTTTT
d_gene: .
v_gene: TRBV28
j_gene: TRBJ1-4
abundance: .

CDR3aa: CAWSVHGDYGYTF
CDR3nt: TGTGCCTGGAGTGTACACGGGGACTATGGCTACACCTTC
d_gene: .
v_gene: TRBV30
j_gene: TRBJ1-2
abundance: .

CDR3aa: CAWSGGKGGIQYF
CDR3nt: TGTGCCTGGAGTGGAGGGAAAGGGGGCATTCAGTACTTC
d_gene: .
v_gene: TRBV30
j_gene: TRBJ2-4
abundance: once

CDR3aa: CASSEADRGSYEQYF
CDR3nt: TGTGCCAGCAGTGAAGCCGACAGGGGCTCCTACGAGCAGTACTTC
d_gene: TRBD1
v_gene: TRBV2
j_gene: TRBJ2-7
abundance: .

CDR3aa: CAWTRRRVEAFF
CDR3nt: TGTGCCTGGACTCGCAGAAGAGTGGAAGCTTTCTTT
d_gene: .
v_gene: TRBV30
j_gene: TRBJ1-1
abundance: .

CDR3aa: CASRTDSSYNSPLHF
CDR3nt: TGTGCCAGCAGGACGGACAGCTCCTATAATTCACCCCTCCACTTT
d_gene: .
v_gene: TRBV6-1
j_gene: TRBJ1-6
abundance: .

CDR3aa: CASSPLSGGETQYF
CDR3nt: TGTGCCAGCAGCCCATTGAGCGGCGGGGAGACCCAGTACTTC
d_gene: .
v_gene: TRBV2
j_gene: TRBJ2-5
abundance: .

CDR3aa: CASSLSLFNEQFF
CDR3nt: TGTGCCAGCAGTTTAAGTCTGTTCAATGAGCAGTTCTTC
d_gene: .
v_gene: TRBV27
j_gene: TRBJ2-1
abundance: .

CDR3aa: CASSQTSGSKNEQFF
CDR3nt: TGTGCCAGCAGTCAGACTAGCGGGAGTAAGAATGAGCAGTTCTTC
d_gene: TRBD2
v_gene: TRBV6-5
j_gene: TRBJ2-1
abundance: .

CDR3aa: CASSLGAMNEQFF
CDR3nt: TGTGCCAGTAGTTTGGGGGCGATGAATGAGCAGTTCTTC
d_gene: .
v_gene: TRBV19
j_gene: TRBJ2-1
abundance: .

CDR3aa: CASSLGTSGSGNTQYF
CDR3nt: TGTGCCAGCAGCCTCGGGACTAGCGGGAGTGGAAATACGCAGTATTTT
d_gene: TRBD2
v_gene: TRBV7-2
j_gene: TRBJ2-3
abundance: .

CDR3aa: CASSLITGVETQYF
CDR3nt: TGCGCCAGCAGCTTGATAACGGGAGTGGAGACCCAGTACTTC
d_gene: .
v_gene: TRBV5-1
j_gene: TRBJ2-5
abundance: .

CDR3aa: CASSVGSGIDTQYF
CDR3nt: TGTGCCAGCAGCGTAGGTAGCGGGATCGATACGCAGTATTTT
d_gene: TRBD2
v_gene: TRBV9
j_gene: TRBJ2-3
abundance: once

CDR3aa: CASSVTPGLQETQYF
CDR3nt: TGTGCCAGCAGCGTCACCCCGGGACTTCAAGAGACCCAGTACTTC
d_gene: .
v_gene: TRBV9
j_gene: TRBJ2-5
abundance: .